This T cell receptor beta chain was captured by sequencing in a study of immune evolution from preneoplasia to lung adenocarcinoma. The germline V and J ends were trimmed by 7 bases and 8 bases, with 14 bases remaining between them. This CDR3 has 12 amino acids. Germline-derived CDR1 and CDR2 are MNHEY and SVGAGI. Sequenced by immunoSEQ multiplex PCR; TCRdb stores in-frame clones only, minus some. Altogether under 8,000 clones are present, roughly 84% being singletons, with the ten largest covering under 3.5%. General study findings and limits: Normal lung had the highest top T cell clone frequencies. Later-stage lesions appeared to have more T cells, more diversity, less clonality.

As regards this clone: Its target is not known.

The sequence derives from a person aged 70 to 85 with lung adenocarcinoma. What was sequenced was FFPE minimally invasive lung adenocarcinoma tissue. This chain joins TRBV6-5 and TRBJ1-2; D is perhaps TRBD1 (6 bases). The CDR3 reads CASTAGVDGYTF. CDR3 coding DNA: TGTGCCAGCACAGCAGGGGTGGACGGCTACACCTTC.